Included here is one TCR beta chain sequence, with context. Germline trimming cut 6 bases from V and 7 bases from J; bases unmatched to any gene: 6. CDR3 length: 13 amino acids. Germline V gives CDR1 MNHEY, CDR2 SVGEGT. The data stem from a study of CD8 T cells in Susac syndrome. RNA totalling roughly 0.45 to 1 ug underwent reverse transcription with random hexamers. By means of immunoSEQ multiplex PCR, TCR beta CDR3 spanning 54 Vbeta and 13 Jbeta underwent amplification. TCRdb called the immunoSEQ multiplex PCR reads again in MiXCR, with one record for every CDR3 protein. The data contain around 300,000 distinct CDR3 sequences, approximately 90% of them singletons. In blood CD8+ and CD4+ T cells, TCR beta underwent sequencing. In contrast to the negatively isolated CD8+ and CD4+ T cells, TEMRA cells were FACS-enriched.

V usage is TRBV6-2 or TRBV6-3 and J usage is TRBJ1-2, with TRBD1 identical over 9 bases. The receptor was isolated from a human donor with multiple sclerosis. The sequencing input was CD4+ T cells from PBMCs. CDR3 bases: TGTGCCAGCAGACGGACAGGGGACAGTGGCTACACCTTC. It codes for CASRRTGDSGYTF.